This is a list of T cell receptor beta chains from one sample in a study of cytomegalovirus exposure and HLA in healthy donors. Clones were read by immunoSEQ multiplex PCR, and TCRdb kept only the in-frame ones, dropping some. The sample has about 140,000 clones, approximately 91% seen once. The sequencing input was PBMCs. These receptors all stem from a woman aged 40 to 55 in good health and CMV-seronegative. The CDR3 runs from the conserved cysteine through the conserved F or W. The order of the fields is clone size, V gene, CDR3 length, J gene, D gene, CDR3 protein, CDR3 DNA. A D gene is named only where the DNA matches it firmly. Clone size is not always given. Where it is, it says once, few, many or a class for expanded clones.

>-|TRBV5-1|16|TRBJ2-1|TRBD2
CASEGTGLAGYNEQFF
TGCGCCAGCGAGGGGACCGGACTAGCGGGTTACAATGAGCAGTTCTTC
>-|TRBV11-2|15|TRBJ2-3|TRBD1
CASSLEGTGGGTQYF
TGTGCCAGCAGCTTAGAAGGGACAGGGGGCGGTACGCAGTATTTT
>-|TRBV5-8|14|TRBJ2-3|-
CASSLRQSTDTQYF
TGTGCCAGCAGCTTGAGACAGAGCACAGATACGCAGTATTTT
>-|TRBV18|14|TRBJ1-1|TRBD1
CASSPDRGRLGAFF
TGTGCCAGCTCACCTGACAGGGGCCGTCTGGGAGCTTTCTTT
>-|TRBV18|14|TRBJ1-2|TRBD1
CASSPGDRPYGYTF
TGTGCCAGCTCACCCGGGGACAGGCCCTATGGCTACACCTTC
>-|TRBV21-1|15|TRBJ2-3|-
CASSHRDTRTDTQYF
TGTGCCAGCAGCCACCGGGACACCCGCACAGATACGCAGTATTTT
>-|TRBV6-1|15|TRBJ1-4|TRBD1
CASSTPGGVHEKLFF
TGTGCCAGCAGTACCCCAGGGGGCGTTCATGAAAAACTGTTTTTT
>-|TRBV11-3|16|TRBJ2-5|TRBD1
CASSLGRTGAEETQYF
TGTGCCAGCAGCTTGGGGAGGACAGGGGCAGAAGAGACCCAGTACTTC
>-|TRBV29-1|14|TRBJ2-3|-
CSVEGNRNTDTQYF
TGCAGCGTTGAAGGGAACAGAAACACAGATACGCAGTATTTT
>-|TRBV2|14|TRBJ1-2|TRBD1
CASIRQGRSYGYTF
TGTGCCAGCATTCGACAGGGGAGGTCCTATGGCTACACCTTC
>few|TRBV7-9|14|TRBJ1-2|-
CASAPSGTNYGYTF
TGTGCCAGCGCCCCATCCGGGACAAACTATGGCTACACCTTC
>-|TRBV5-6|16|TRBJ2-5|TRBD1
CASRPTGGLDVKTQYF
TGTGCCAGCAGACCTACAGGGGGCCTCGATGTGAAGACCCAGTACTTC
>once|TRBV7-8|15|TRBJ2-1|TRBD2
CASSLREGFYNEQFF
TGTGCCAGCAGCTTAAGGGAGGGCTTCTACAATGAGCAGTTCTTC
>-|TRBV5-6|13|TRBJ2-5|-
CASSLQAQETQYF
TGTGCCAGCAGCTTACAGGCCCAAGAGACCCAGTACTTC
>once|TRBV5-1|12|TRBJ2-1|-
CASSRDFTEQFF
TGCGCCAGCAGCAGGGACTTCACTGAGCAGTTCTTC
>-|TRBV29-1|13|TRBJ2-1|TRBD2
CSAWTSGYNEQFF
TGCAGCGCCTGGACTAGCGGATACAATGAGCAGTTCTTC
>-|TRBV27|12|TRBJ1-5|-
CASSYYNQPQHF
TGTGCCAGCAGTTATTACAATCAGCCCCAGCATTTT
>-|TRBV7-2|14|TRBJ2-2|TRBD1
CASSRGQTTGELFF
TGTGCCAGCAGCCGGGGACAGACCACCGGGGAGCTGTTTTTT
>-|TRBV19|15|TRBJ2-4|-
CASSIGTPSGNIQYF
TGTGCCAGTAGTATAGGGACTCCCAGTGGTAACATTCAGTACTTC
>-|TRBV5-6|14|TRBJ1-1|TRBD1
CASSFGTGMSEAFF
TGTGCCAGCAGCTTCGGGACAGGGATGTCTGAAGCTTTCTTT
>-|TRBV6-5|13|TRBJ2-1|-
CASSYSYGKAQFF
TGTGCCAGCAGTTACTCCTACGGGAAGGCTCAGTTCTTC
>once|TRBV11-3|16|TRBJ2-7|TRBD2
CASSLFAGGLSEEQYF
TGTGCCAGCAGCCTCTTTGCGGGAGGTTTGTCCGAGGAGCAGTACTTC
>-|TRBV7-9|16|TRBJ2-7|TRBD2
CASSLGGLAGSYEQYF
TGTGCCAGCAGCTTAGGGGGACTAGCGGGGTCCTACGAGCAGTACTTC
>-|TRBV2|16|TRBJ2-3|-
CASSDRLGGATDTQYF
TGTGCCAGCAGTGATCGTTTGGGGGGTGCCACAGATACGCAGTATTTT
>-|TRBV2|13|TRBJ2-5|-
CASSELAEETQYF
TGTGCCAGCAGTGAACTAGCAGAAGAGACCCAGTACTTC
>-|TRBV5-1|20|TRBJ2-7|TRBD2
CASSPTSGGAKTSLGYEQYF
TGCGCCAGCAGCCCCACCTCGGGGGGGGCAAAGACTAGCCTCGGCTACGAGCAGTACTTC
>few|TRBV7-7|15|TRBJ2-3|-
CASSLGGTVTDTQYF
TGTGCCAGCAGCTTAGGAGGCACTGTCACAGATACGCAGTATTTT
>-|TRBV25-1|15|TRBJ2-7|-
CASSGPEADSYEQYF
TGTGCCAGCAGTGGGCCTGAAGCGGACTCCTACGAGCAGTACTTC
>-|TRBV7-9|16|TRBJ2-2|TRBD2
CSSEGLAGNRGWELFF
TGTTCCAGCGAGGGGCTAGCGGGCAACCGCGGCTGGGAGCTGTTTTTT
>-|TRBV5-6|15|TRBJ1-2|-
CASSTLRVGGYGYTF
TGTGCCAGCAGCACCCTTAGGGTCGGAGGCTATGGCTACACCTTC
>-|TRBV10-3|13|TRBJ2-5|TRBD1
CAISRGGLETQYF
TGTGCCATCAGTCGAGGGGGCTTAGAGACCCAGTACTTC
>-|TRBV5-1|16|TRBJ1-3|-
CASSLAMDSAGNTIYF
TGCGCCAGCAGCTTGGCTATGGACAGCGCTGGAAACACCATATATTTT
>once|TRBV5-1|15|TRBJ2-1|-
CASSLGQASYNEQFF
TGCGCCAGCAGCTTGGGACAGGCCAGCTACAATGAGCAGTTCTTC
>-|TRBV30|16|TRBJ2-1|-
CAWSRMGGLRGNEQFF
TGTGCCTGGAGTAGAATGGGGGGACTCCGGGGAAATGAGCAGTTCTTC
>-|TRBV4-1|17|TRBJ1-4|-
CASSQDLAANRDEKLFF
TGCGCCAGCAGCCAAGATTTGGCCGCCAACAGGGATGAAAAACTGTTTTTT
>few|TRBV7-8|16|TRBJ2-1|TRBD2
CASSLVRLAPYNEQFF
TGTGCCAGCAGCTTAGTACGACTAGCCCCCTACAATGAGCAGTTCTTC
>-|TRBV29-1|13|TRBJ2-1|TRBD2
CSVERTSGNEQFF
TGCAGCGTGGAAAGGACTAGCGGGAATGAGCAGTTCTTC
>-|TRBV10-3|13|TRBJ2-7|TRBD2
CAIMEREGDEQYF
TGTGCCATCATGGAGCGGGAGGGCGACGAGCAGTACTTC
>-|TRBV7-9|15|TRBJ2-1|-
CASSSGGTEYNEQFF
TGTGCCAGCAGCTCAGGGGGGACTGAATACAATGAGCAGTTCTTC
>-|TRBV5-4|15|TRBJ2-1|TRBD2
CASSFPAGGYNEQFF
TGTGCCAGCAGCTTTCCAGCGGGAGGGTACAATGAGCAGTTCTTC
>-|TRBV9|13|TRBJ2-1|-
CASSHLMGTEQFF
TGTGCCAGCAGTCATCTTATGGGCACCGAGCAGTTCTTC
>-|TRBV7-2|16|TRBJ2-7|TRBD2
CASSLGLAGVSYEQYF
TGTGCCAGCAGCTTAGGCCTAGCGGGAGTCTCCTACGAGCAGTACTTC
>-|TRBV27|15|TRBJ1-1|-
CASSLSAGGQGGAFF
TGTGCCAGCAGTTTATCGGCCGGAGGCCAGGGAGGGGCTTTCTTT
>-|TRBV28|15|TRBJ2-2|TRBD2
CASSLGSSGRVELFF
TGTGCCAGCAGTTTAGGTTCTAGCGGGAGAGTGGAGCTGTTTTTT
>-|TRBV28|14|TRBJ1-1|-
CASRPQGDLAEAFF
TGTGCCAGCAGACCACAGGGAGATCTCGCTGAAGCTTTCTTT
>-|TRBV6-6|16|TRBJ1-4|TRBD1
CASSYTGADRGLSLFF
TGTGCCAGCAGTTACACCGGGGCCGACAGGGGGCTTTCACTGTTTTTT
>-|TRBV2|15|TRBJ2-7|TRBD2
CASSELGTSSYEQYF
TGTGCCAGCAGTGAATTGGGGACTAGCTCCTACGAGCAGTACTTC
>-|TRBV23-1|12|TRBJ1-2|-
CASSQSRRGYTF
TGCGCCAGCAGTCAATCGAGGCGGGGCTACACCTTC
>-|TRBV6-5|15|TRBJ1-1|TRBD1
CASRSLGQGRTEAFF
TGTGCCAGCAGAAGTTTGGGACAGGGTCGGACTGAAGCTTTCTTT
>-|TRBV5-1|13|TRBJ1-1|-
CASSLTDGGEAFF
TGCGCCAGCAGCTTGACGGACGGAGGTGAAGCTTTCTTT
>-|TRBV13|17|TRBJ2-2|-
CASSLNFGSGTAGELFF
TGTGCCAGCAGCTTAAATTTTGGGTCAGGTACTGCCGGGGAGCTGTTTTTT
>-|TRBV7-2|14|TRBJ2-7|TRBD1
CASSFDRGSYEQYF
TGTGCCAGCAGCTTTGACAGGGGGAGCTACGAGCAGTACTTC
>-|TRBV10-3|18|TRBJ2-1|-
CAISDLGGGRTVYNEQFF
TGTGCCATCAGTGACCTAGGGGGCGGGAGGACCGTGTACAATGAGCAGTTCTTC
>-|TRBV7-6|15|TRBJ2-3|TRBD2
CASSSQLAAQDTQYF
TGTGCCAGCAGCTCTCAACTAGCGGCCCAAGATACGCAGTATTTT
>-|TRBV5-6|14|TRBJ1-1|TRBD1
CASTGDRLNTEAFF
TGTGCCAGCACTGGGGACAGGCTGAACACTGAAGCTTTCTTT
>-|TRBV4-1|17|TRBJ2-7|-
CASSQEGPGHFSYEQYF
TGCGCCAGCAGCCAAGAGGGACCGGGACACTTCTCCTACGAGCAGTACTTC
>-|TRBV11-3|14|TRBJ1-1|TRBD1
CASGWGTGRTEAFF
TGTGCCAGCGGCTGGGGGACAGGGCGTACTGAAGCTTTCTTT